The 11 T cell receptor beta chains below come from one sample, sequenced in a study of T-cell reconstitution after alpha-beta-depleted transplantation in children. Unique molecular identifiers were incorporated when the TCRbeta library was constructed. Each CDR3 protein gets one entry after TCRdb re-called the PCR reads with MiXCR. The sample records approximately 430,000 distinct CDR3 sequences, 16% being singletons. Sequencing used PBMCs, mostly from graft donor cells, obtained 360 days after TCRalphabeta/CD19-depleted stem cell transplant. Every receptor here comes from a boy under two years old who had a stem cell transplant for Wiskott-Aldrich syndrome, so the T cells may come from the graft donor.

J is TRBJ2-2 and V is TRBV3-1, with D tentatively TRBD1 (5 bases). V dropped 0 bases and J dropped 5 bases, with 7 bases sitting between them. The germline V gene encodes CDR1 LGHDT and CDR2 YNNKEL (reference sequence). The CDR3 consists of 14 residues. The CDR3 sequence is CASSQDPGTGELFF. Here the CDR3 DNA reads TGTGCCAGCAGCCAAGACCCAGGGACCGGGGAGCTGTTTTTT.

V and J are TRBV30 and TRBJ2-5, with 7 positions matching TRBD2. Unmatched junction bases numbered 10, after V lost 2 bases and J lost 4 bases. CDR1 and CDR2 from the germline V gene are GTSNPN and SVGIG (reference sequence). This CDR3 has 15 amino acids. DNA for the CDR3: TGTGCCTGGAGTAAGGGAGAGGGGAGGGGAGAGACCCAGTACTTC. Its protein product is CAWSKGEGRGETQYF.

The V call is TRBV6-1, the J call TRBJ2-1, with D possibly TRBD2 on 7 matching bases. V gave up 9 bases and J gave up 5 bases, with 20 bases separating them. The germline gives CDR1 MNHNS, CDR2 SASEGT. This CDR3 has 15 residues. CDR3 protein: CASSSRGGLNNEQFF. The CDR3 bases are TGTGCCAGTTCATCTAGGGGGGGTCTGAACAATGAGCAGTTCTTC.

V usage is TRBV3-1 and J usage is TRBJ2-1; tentative D call: TRBD2 (6 bases). The CDR3 length is 15 residues. V shed 4 bases and J shed 9 bases, with 19 bases lying between them. CDR1 is LGHDT and CDR2 is YNNKEL in the germline V gene (reference sequence). The CDR3 DNA follows: TGTGCCAGCAGCCGCTCCGGGCCGGGCGGGACTGAGCAGTTCTTC. Its translation is CASSRSGPGGTEQFF.

This clonotype was seen only a few times. The chain combines TRBV6-1 with TRBJ2-2, with TRBD1 as a possible D gene (6 bases). This CDR3 has 14 residues. The V gene's germline CDR1 is MNHNS and CDR2 SASEGT. The germline V and J ends were trimmed by 8 bases and 0 bases, with 10 bases remaining between them. CDR3 sequence (DNA): TGTGCCAGCGGGGGCTTCGCGAACACCGGGGAGCTGTTTTTT. Amino acids: CASGGFANTGELFF.

This clonotype has just a few counts. V usage is TRBV4-1 and J usage is TRBJ1-2; unclear D gene. The CDR3 runs to 14 residues. V was pared by 0 bases and J by 4 bases, with 9 bases between. The germline V gene encodes CDR1 MGHRA and CDR2 YSYEKL. The CDR3 DNA follows: TGCGCCAGCAGCCAAGATTCGGGGTCCTATGGCTACACCTTC. Translation gives CASSQDSGSYGYTF.

J is TRBJ2-5 and V is TRBV5-1; D gene uncertain. The V gene lost 0 bases and the J gene lost 6 bases, with 12 bases spanning the gap. Germline values: CDR1 SGHRS, CDR2 YFSETQ. The CDR3 has 14 residues. CDR3 loop: CASSLVAGRQTQYF. The DNA of the CDR3 is TGCGCCAGCAGCTTGGTCGCAGGAAGGCAGACCCAGTACTTC.

The chain combines TRBV24-1 with TRBJ2-1, with 7 bases that match TRBD1. V trimming: 6 bases; J trimming: 8 bases; junction bases outside the gene matches: 9. The CDR3 has 14 residues. Per germline, CDR1 KGHDR and CDR2 SFDVKD. CDR3 nucleotides: TGTGCCACCAGTAGAGTGGGACAGTCCCATGAGCAGTTCTTC. Its translation: CATSRVGQSHEQFF.

The CDR3: CASSLGWGQGSYEQYF. For the CDR3, the DNA is TGTGCCAGCAGCTTAGGCTGGGGACAGGGCTCCTACGAGCAGTACTTC. The J gene is TRBJ2-7, the V gene TRBV7-9, with TRBD1 identical over 9 bases. CDR3 length equals 16 residues. J lost 0 bases, V lost 1 base, and 4 bases had no gene match. CDR1 is SEHNR, CDR2 FQNEAQ, per germline (reference sequence).

The CDR3 loop is CASSPTSGLYNEQFF. In DNA, the CDR3 is TGTGCCAGCAGCCCAACTAGCGGGCTTTACAATGAGCAGTTCTTC. The rearrangement joins TRBV7-6 to TRBJ2-1, with 9 bases identical to TRBD2. The J segment lost 4 bases and the V segment lost 5 bases, leaving 6 bases of the junction unmatched. This CDR3 has 15 amino acids. Germline loops: CDR1 SGHVS, CDR2 FNYEAQ. Complete variable domain (other parts from reference TRBV7-6 and TRBJ2-1): GAGVSQSPRYKVTKRGQDVALRCDPISGHVSLYWYRQALGQGPEFLTYFNYEAQQDKSGLPNDRFSAERPEGSISTLTIQRTEQRDSAMYRCASSPTSGLYNEQFFGPGTRLTVL.

This clonotype was recorded many times. This chain connects TRBV29-1 to TRBJ2-3; D may be TRBD1 (5 bases). Trimming cost V 3 bases and J 3 bases, with 7 bases left between them. CDR1 SQVTM and CDR2 ANQGSEA come from the germline V gene. This CDR3 spans 12 amino acids. The CDR3 region is CSVDQGTDTQYF. CDR3 sequence (DNA): TGCAGCGTTGATCAGGGAACAGATACGCAGTATTTT.